The clone carrying this T cell receptor (beta chain) occurred a few times. Its antigen is not known. MiXCR, run by TCRdb on the 5' RACE reads, gives a single entry per CDR3 protein. The profile covers more than 85,000 distinct CDR3 sequences, with roughly 12% appearing a single time and approximately 4% taken by the ten largest. The data originate from a study of early T cells in non-severe SARS-CoV-2 infection. The germline CDR1 and CDR2 sequences are SEHNR and FQNEAQ (reference sequence). Germline trimming cut 5 bases from V and 4 bases from J; bases unmatched to any gene: 4. There are 14 residues in the CDR3. Study-wide findings and caveats: There was a bias toward anti-spike CD8 responses in VDJdb matching, which missed private and CD4 specificities.

J is TRBJ2-3 and V is TRBV7-9, with 9 bases matching TRBD1. This material consisted of whole blood, taken at baseline. The receptor's source is an adult who was a healthcare worker with PCR-confirmed SARS-CoV-2 infection or an uninfected control (not recorded which). DNA of the CDR3: TGTGCCAGCAGCCGGGACAGGGAAGCAGATACGCAGTATTTT. It specifies CASSRDREADTQYF.